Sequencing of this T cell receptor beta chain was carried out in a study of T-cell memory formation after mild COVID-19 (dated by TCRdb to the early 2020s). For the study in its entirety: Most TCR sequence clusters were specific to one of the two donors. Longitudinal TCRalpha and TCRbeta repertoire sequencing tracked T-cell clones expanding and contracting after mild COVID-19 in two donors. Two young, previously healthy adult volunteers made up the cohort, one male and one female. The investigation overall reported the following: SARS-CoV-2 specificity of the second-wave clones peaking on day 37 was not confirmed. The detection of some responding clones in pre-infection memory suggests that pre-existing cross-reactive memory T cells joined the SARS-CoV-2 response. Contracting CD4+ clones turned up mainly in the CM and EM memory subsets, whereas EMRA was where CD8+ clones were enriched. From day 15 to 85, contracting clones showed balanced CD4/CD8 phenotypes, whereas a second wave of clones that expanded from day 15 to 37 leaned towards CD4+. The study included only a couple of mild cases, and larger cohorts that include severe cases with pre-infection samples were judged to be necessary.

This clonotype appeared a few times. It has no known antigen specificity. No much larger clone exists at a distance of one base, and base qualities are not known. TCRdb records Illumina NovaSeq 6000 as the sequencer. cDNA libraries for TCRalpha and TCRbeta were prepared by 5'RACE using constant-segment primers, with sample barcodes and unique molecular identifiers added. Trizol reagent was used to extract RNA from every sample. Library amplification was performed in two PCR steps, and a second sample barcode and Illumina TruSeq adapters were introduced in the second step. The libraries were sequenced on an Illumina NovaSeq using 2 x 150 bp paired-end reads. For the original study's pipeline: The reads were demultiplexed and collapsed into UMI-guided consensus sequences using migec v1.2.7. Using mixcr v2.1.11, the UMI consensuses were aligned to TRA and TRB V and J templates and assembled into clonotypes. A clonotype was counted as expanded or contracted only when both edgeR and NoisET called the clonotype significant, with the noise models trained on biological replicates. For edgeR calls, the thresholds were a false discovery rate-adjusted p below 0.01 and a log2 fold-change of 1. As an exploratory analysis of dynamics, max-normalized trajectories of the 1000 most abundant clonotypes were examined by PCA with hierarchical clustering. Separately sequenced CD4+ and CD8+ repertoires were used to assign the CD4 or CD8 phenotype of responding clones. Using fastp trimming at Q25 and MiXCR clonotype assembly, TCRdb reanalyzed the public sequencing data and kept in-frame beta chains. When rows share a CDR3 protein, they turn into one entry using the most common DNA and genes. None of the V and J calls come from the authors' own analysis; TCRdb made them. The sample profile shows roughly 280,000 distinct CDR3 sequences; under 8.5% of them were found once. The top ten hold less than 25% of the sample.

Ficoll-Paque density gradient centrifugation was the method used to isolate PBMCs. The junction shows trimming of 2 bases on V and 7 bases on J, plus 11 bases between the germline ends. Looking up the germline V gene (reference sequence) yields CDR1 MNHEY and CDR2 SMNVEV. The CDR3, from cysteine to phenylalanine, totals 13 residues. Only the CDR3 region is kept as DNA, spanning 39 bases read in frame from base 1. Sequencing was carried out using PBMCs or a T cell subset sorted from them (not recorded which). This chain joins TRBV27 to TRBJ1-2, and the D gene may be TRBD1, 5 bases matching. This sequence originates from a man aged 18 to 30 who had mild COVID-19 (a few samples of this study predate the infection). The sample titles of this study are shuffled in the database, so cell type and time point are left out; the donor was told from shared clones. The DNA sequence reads TGTGCCAGCAGTTTAGGGGGAGGGCTTGGCTACACCTTC. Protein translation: CASSLGGGLGYTF.